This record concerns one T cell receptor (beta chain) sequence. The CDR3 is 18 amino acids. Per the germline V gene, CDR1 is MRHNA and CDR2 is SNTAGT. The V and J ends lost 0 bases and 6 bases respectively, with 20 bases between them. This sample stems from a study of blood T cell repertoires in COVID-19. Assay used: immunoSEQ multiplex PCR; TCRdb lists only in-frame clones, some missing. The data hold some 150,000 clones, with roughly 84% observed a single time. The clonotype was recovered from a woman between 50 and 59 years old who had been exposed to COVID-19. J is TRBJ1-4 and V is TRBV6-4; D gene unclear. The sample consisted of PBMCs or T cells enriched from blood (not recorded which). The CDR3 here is CASSDSRHRREGDEKLFF. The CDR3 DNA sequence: TGTGCCAGCAGTGACTCCCGACATCGACGAGAGGGAGATGAAAAACTGTTTTTT.